The rows below give T cell receptor beta chains drawn from one sample of a study of identical twins. TCRdb fed the 5' RACE reads into MiXCR, producing one record per CDR3 protein. The data contain about 890,000 distinct CDR3 sequences, 12% of them singletons. In addition, the sample was reused for a study of yellow fever vaccine responses in identical twins.

The material sequenced was PBMCs. The receptor set was obtained from a woman aged 18-35 years in good health. Both conserved end residues are part of each CDR3. A D gene is named only where the DNA matches it firmly. The size field is filled for only some rows; it gives once, few, many or a size class.

>TRBJ2-1|TRBV20-1|15|TRBD2|-
CSARVGLAGRGEQFF
TGCAGTGCTAGAGTAGGACTAGCGGGAAGGGGTGAGCAGTTCTTC
>TRBJ2-3|TRBV3-1|18|TRBD2|few
CASRQMADQREVQDTQYF
TGTGCCAGCAGACAAATGGCCGACCAGCGGGAGGTTCAAGATACGCAGTATTTT
>TRBJ1-1|TRBV6-1|13|TRBD1|few
CAVTGGTDTEAFF
TGTGCCGTTACAGGGGGCACTGACACTGAAGCTTTCTTT
>TRBJ1-1|TRBV5-8|15|-|few
CASSYFTGLNTEAFF
TGTGCCAGCAGTTATTTTACAGGTTTGAACACTGAAGCTTTCTTT
>TRBJ2-3|TRBV2|17|TRBD1|-
CASSRQGALGGTDTQYF
TGTGCCAGCAGCAGACAGGGGGCCCTCGGAGGCACAGATACGCAGTATTTT
>TRBJ2-2|TRBV7-6|16|-|-
CASSLRLASVTGELFF
TGTGCCAGCAGCCTACGGTTGGCTAGCGTTACCGGGGAGCTGTTTTTT
>TRBJ2-5|TRBV6-5|12|-|-
CASSYPAETQYF
TGTGCCAGCAGTTACCCAGCGGAGACCCAGTACTTC
>TRBJ2-5|TRBV7-9|13|-|-
CASSPRQKQTQYF
TGTGCCAGCAGCCCGCGACAGAAACAGACCCAGTACTTC
>TRBJ2-3|TRBV7-8|12|-|-
CASRATIGTQYF
TGTGCCAGCAGAGCGACTATCGGTACGCAGTATTTT
>TRBJ1-4|TRBV5-1|16|TRBD1|few
CASSAQPDRSVEKLFF
TGCGCCAGCAGCGCCCAACCGGACAGGTCCGTCGAAAAACTGTTTTTT
>TRBJ1-1|TRBV6-1|14|-|-
CASSDWSRPVGAFF
TGTGCCAGCAGTGATTGGAGTCGACCCGTCGGAGCTTTCTTT
>TRBJ2-1|TRBV7-8|15|-|-
CASSLVAYVRNEQFF
TGTGCCAGCAGCTTAGTTGCATATGTGAGGAATGAGCAGTTCTTC
>TRBJ2-3|TRBV29-1|10|-|few
CSAFTDTQYF
TGCAGCGCTTTCACAGATACGCAGTATTTT
>TRBJ1-4|TRBV20-1|14|TRBD1|-
CSVGTATTNEKLFF
TGCAGTGTTGGGACAGCGACAACTAATGAAAAACTGTTTTTT
>TRBJ2-6|TRBV24-1|17|TRBD1|-
CATGGQQTSSGANVLTF
TGTGCCACCGGGGGACAGCAAACCTCCTCTGGGGCCAACGTCCTGACTTTC
>TRBJ1-1|TRBV6-1|15|-|-
CASTTNWGLQAEAFF
TGTGCCAGCACTACCAATTGGGGCCTTCAGGCTGAAGCTTTCTTT
>TRBJ1-4|TRBV3-1|17|-|-
CASSQAKGRRTNEKLFF
TGTGCCAGCAGCCAAGCGAAGGGGCGCAGAACTAATGAAAAACTGTTTTTT
>TRBJ2-3|TRBV7-8|13|-|many
CASSQDWRDTQYF
TGTGCCAGCAGTCAGGACTGGCGGGATACGCAGTATTTT
>TRBJ1-1|TRBV6-2/TRBV6-3|14|-|many
CASSYEATHTEAFF
TGTGCCAGCAGTTACGAGGCGACTCACACTGAAGCTTTCTTT
>TRBJ2-3|TRBV11-2|20|-|-
CASSFILNLYGGESTDTQYF
TGTGCCAGCAGCTTCATCCTCAACTTATACGGCGGGGAAAGCACAGATACGCAGTATTTT
>TRBJ2-7|TRBV14|16|TRBD2|-
CASSQDFLAGVYEQYF
TGTGCCAGCAGCCAAGATTTCCTAGCGGGAGTTTACGAGCAGTACTTC
>TRBJ2-6|TRBV4-1|19|TRBD2|few
CASSQDHPSGRAGANVLTF
TGCGCCAGCAGCCAAGATCACCCCAGCGGGAGGGCTGGGGCCAACGTCCTGACTTTC
>TRBJ2-5|TRBV3-1|16|TRBD1|many
CASSQDHGTGQETQYF
TGTGCCAGCAGCCAAGATCATGGGACAGGGCAAGAGACCCAGTACTTC
>TRBJ2-1|TRBV15|15|TRBD1|few
CATSGGDRNSLEQFF
TGTGCCACCAGCGGAGGGGACAGGAATTCTTTGGAGCAGTTCTTC
>TRBJ2-2|TRBV7-8|18|TRBD2|few
CASSLTQFSGRRAGELFF
TGTGCCAGCAGCCTAACTCAATTCAGCGGGAGAAGGGCCGGGGAGCTGTTTTTT
>TRBJ2-2|TRBV5-6|15|TRBD1|few
CASSKDRGRTGELFF
TGTGCCAGCAGCAAGGACAGGGGGCGAACCGGGGAGCTGTTTTTT
>TRBJ1-1|TRBV7-6|15|-|few
CASSLAGGTGNEAFF
TGTGCCAGCAGCTTAGCTGGGGGGACTGGCAATGAAGCTTTCTTT